The 30 T cell receptor beta chains reported below all come from one sample, sequenced in a study of Ad26.COV2.S vaccination and SARS-CoV-2 variants. Produced via immunoSEQ multiplex PCR; TCRdb's table is partial and in-frame only. The table lists about 380,000 clones, around 82% of them singletons. Treatment denoted: roughly 20 received Ad26.COV2.S at low or high dose, single or two shots; about 5 received placebo; per-sample allocation not given. Day 63 after the first injection of vaccine or placebo was the sampling time. The sample in question was peripheral blood, obtained in a trial of Ad26.COV2.S vaccine versus placebo. These receptors were collected from a person between 18 and 65 years old who received the Ad26.COV2.S COVID-19 vaccine or a placebo.

The genes are TRBV6-2 or TRBV6-3 and TRBJ1-5; D uncertain. This CDR3 has 15 residues. Between the trimmed V and J ends, which lost 4 bases and 5 bases, there was a span of 15 bases. Germline loops: CDR1 MNHEY, CDR2 SVGEGT. In nucleotides, the CDR3 is TGTGCCAGCAGTTCAGCGGGCCGTTATTATCAGCCCCAGCATTTT. This sequence encodes CASSSAGRYYQPQHF.

This rearrangement joins TRBV15 to TRBJ2-2, with 8 bases that match TRBD2. With 1 base clipped from V and 8 bases from J, the junction kept 6 bases outside the gene matches. This CDR3 region has 15 residues. In germline, CDR1 is LNHNV, CDR2 YYDKDF (reference sequence). The CDR3 coding sequence is TGTGCCACCAGCAGAGGCCGGGGGGGGATAGGGGAGCTGTTTTTT. It codes for CATSRGRGGIGELFF.

CDR3 protein: CASSINSKGNTEAFF. The CDR3 coding sequence is TGTGCCAGTAGTATAAACTCCAAGGGGAACACTGAAGCTTTCTTT. The genes are TRBV19 and TRBJ1-1; D is undetermined. Looked up from germline, CDR1 is LNHDA and CDR2 is SQIVND (reference sequence). The ends were cut back, 2 bases at V and 1 base at J, with 11 bases in the middle. This CDR3 region has 15 residues. Together with reference TRBV19 and TRBJ1-1, the CDR3 gives the full variable domain: DGGITQSPKYLFRKEGQNVTLSCEQNLNHDAMYWYRQDPGQGLRLIYYSQIVNDFQKGDIAEGYSVSREKKESFPLTVTSAQKNPTAFYLCASSINSKGNTEAFFGQGTRLTVV.

The sample holds a few counts of this clone. The chain recombines TRBV7-9 with TRBJ2-7, with no clear D. The V end was cut by 1 base, the J end by 5 bases, with 9 bases between. The CDR3 loop spans 13 amino acids. Germline CDR1 is SEHNR and CDR2 is FQNEAQ (reference sequence). The CDR3 DNA reads TGTGCCAGCAGCTTAGATCTGGGTGACGAGCAGTACTTC. Translated, it gives CASSLDLGDEQYF.

This clone was counted many times. The rearrangement uses TRBV29-1 and TRBJ1-2; D is perhaps TRBD1 (6 bases). V shed 7 bases and J shed 8 bases, with 17 bases lying between them. The CDR3 contains 12 residues. The germline gives CDR1 SQVTM, CDR2 ANQGSEA. The CDR3: CSGGQPGGGYTF. The CDR3 DNA is TGCAGCGGTGGACAGCCGGGAGGAGGCTACACCTTC.

V is TRBV9 and J is TRBJ2-7; 9 nucleotides agree with TRBD2. Germline V gene data show CDR1 as SGDLS and CDR2 as YYNGEE. V lost 4 bases and J lost 5; bases outside the gene matches: 13. The CDR3 runs to 16 residues. The CDR3 spells CASSPLGGGRADEQYF. CDR3 DNA: TGTGCCAGCAGCCCCCTCGGTGGCGGGAGGGCCGACGAGCAGTACTTC.

The gene calls are TRBV11-3 and TRBJ2-1, with D uncertain. Germline CDR1 is SGHNT and CDR2 is YENEEA. V was shortened by 1 base and J by 8 bases, with 18 bases between the two germline ends. This CDR3 has 16 residues. The CDR3 sequence is CASSLGLGSLWDEQFF. In DNA, the CDR3 is TGTGCCAGCAGCTTAGGTCTAGGCTCCCTATGGGATGAGCAGTTCTTC.

The J gene is TRBJ1-6, the V gene TRBV30; 7 bases agree with TRBD1. The V segment lost 7 bases and the J segment 4 bases; nucleotides outside the gene matches: 4. Per germline, CDR1 GTSNPN and CDR2 SVGIG (reference sequence). The CDR3 extends over 13 amino acids. CDR3 sequence (DNA): TGTGCCTCCTCGGGACAGTATAATTCACCCCTCCACTTT. Amino acids: CASSGQYNSPLHF.

This clone was detected a few times. The rearrangement joins TRBV6-6 to TRBJ1-2; the D gene is possibly TRBD1 (6 bases). Germline CDR1 and CDR2: MNHNY and SVGAGI (reference sequence). This CDR3 spans 17 amino acids. Trimming cost V 5 bases and J 4 bases, with 23 bases left between them. CDR3 region: CASSHKGGQLKVYGYTF. CDR3 sequence (DNA): TGTGCCAGCAGTCACAAGGGGGGGCAACTAAAAGTCTATGGCTACACCTTC.

The J gene is TRBJ2-1, the V gene TRBV20-1, with D unresolved. Germline V CDR1 and CDR2: DFQATT, SNEGSKA (reference sequence). This CDR3 is built from 14 residues. The V end was cut by 3 bases, the J end by 0 bases, with 9 bases between. The CDR3 region is CSASMVHSYNEQFF. The CDR3 DNA reads as TGCAGTGCTAGTATGGTCCACTCCTACAATGAGCAGTTCTTC.

The V call is TRBV9, the J call TRBJ2-1; D possibly corresponds to TRBD2 (6 bases). This CDR3 is 17 amino acids long. The V gene lost 0 bases and the J gene lost 3 bases, with 16 bases spanning the gap. Germline CDR1 reads SGDLS; CDR2 reads YYNGEE. CDR3 sequence reads: CASSVEPGGILYNEQFF. DNA for the CDR3: TGTGCCAGCAGCGTAGAGCCAGGCGGGATCCTCTACAATGAGCAGTTCTTC.

The chain has TRBV6-5 and TRBJ2-4; possibly TRBD2 for D (7 bases). Germline CDR1 MNHEY, CDR2 SVGAGI. The CDR3 spans 13 residues. V dropped 4 bases and J dropped 8 bases, with 12 bases sitting between them. Here the CDR3 DNA reads TGTGCCAGCAGTTCAAAAGGGGGGGACATTCAGTACTTC. This translates into CASSSKGGDIQYF.

The chain is built from TRBV28 and TRBJ2-5; possible D gene TRBD1, 6 bases. This CDR3 region has 14 residues. The V and J ends lost 2 bases and 4 bases respectively, with 11 bases between them. CDR1 is MDHEN and CDR2 is SYDVKM in the germline V gene. As DNA, the CDR3 is TGTGCCAGCAGTTTACCCCAGGGGAGAGAGACCCAGTACTTC. Encoded protein: CASSLPQGRETQYF.

This clone was detected only once. This rearrangement joins TRBV10-3 to TRBJ2-1; D may correspond to TRBD1 or TRBD2 (5 bases each). The CDR3 is made up of 14 amino acids. V was pared by 10 bases and J by 5 bases, with 18 bases between. Germline V gene lookup returns CDR1 ENHRY and CDR2 SYGVKD. CDR3 loop: CATAQDGTDNEQFF. As DNA, the CDR3 is TGTGCCACCGCTCAAGACGGGACCGACAATGAGCAGTTCTTC.

This chain links TRBV20-1 with TRBJ2-7, with D unclear. This CDR3 is 11 amino acids long. CDR1 is DFQATT, CDR2 SNEGSKA, per germline (reference sequence). The V gene lost 6 bases and the J gene lost 3 bases, with 9 bases spanning the gap. CDR3 coding DNA: TGCAGTGCCGGACCCAACTACGAGCAGTACTTC. Its protein is CSAGPNYEQYF.

The chain employs TRBV5-5 and TRBJ2-5; 7 bases line up with TRBD1. This CDR3 has 14 amino acids. The junction had 2 bases not matched to a gene; V was cut back by 0 bases and J by 3 bases. Germline CDR1 is SGHKS and CDR2 is YYEKEE (reference sequence). The CDR3: CASSLAGTEETQYF. The CDR3 DNA is TGTGCCAGCAGCTTGGCCGGGACAGAAGAGACCCAGTACTTC.

V and J are TRBV12-3 or TRBV12-4 and TRBJ1-2, with a possible D match to TRBD1 (5 bases). The CDR3 runs to 12 residues. V lost 6 bases, J lost 5 bases, and 10 bases lay in between. CDR3 in amino acids: CASSLTVYGYTF. For the CDR3, the DNA is TGTGCCAGCAGCCTGACAGTTTATGGCTACACCTTC.

The rearrangement uses TRBV7-2 and TRBJ1-1; D might be TRBD1 (5 bases). Trimming pared 5 bases from V and 0 bases from J, leaving 10 bases between. CDR1 and CDR2 (germline): SGHTA, FQGNSA. The CDR3 consists of 14 residues. The CDR3 coding sequence is TGTGCCAGCAGCCATCGGACATTGAACACTGAAGCTTTCTTT. As protein: CASSHRTLNTEAFF.

The V and J genes are TRBV11-2 and TRBJ2-3; no firm D call. Per germline, CDR1 SGHAT and CDR2 FQNNGV. The length of the CDR3 is 14 residues. V shed 4 bases and J shed 9 bases, with 17 bases lying between them. CDR3 protein: CASSSLRATWTQYF. CDR3 sequence (DNA): TGTGCCAGCAGCTCCCTTCGGGCAACCTGGACGCAGTATTTT.

V usage is TRBV9 and J usage is TRBJ2-1; TRBD2 matches at 7 bases. The germline V gene encodes CDR1 SGDLS and CDR2 YYNGEE. Trimming at V came to 0 bases and at J to 5 bases, leaving 5 bases not matched to a gene. This CDR3 comprises 15 residues. The CDR3 DNA is TGTGCCAGCAGCGTAGGTCCTAGCGGAGACAATGAGCAGTTCTTC. Translated: CASSVGPSGDNEQFF. Drawing the rest from reference TRBV9 and TRBJ2-1, the complete variable domain is DSGVTQTPKHLITATGQRVTLRCSPRSGDLSVYWYQQSLDQGLQFLIQYYNGEERAKGNILERFSAQQFPDLHSELNLSSLELGDSALYFCASSVGPSGDNEQFFGPGTRLTVL.

The rearrangement links TRBV7-9 to TRBJ2-5, with 10 bases aligning to TRBD2. Germline values: CDR1 SEHNR, CDR2 FQNEAQ (reference sequence). The CDR3 covers 15 residues. Trimming removed 5 bases from V and 5 bases from J; junction bases left unmatched: 8. The CDR3 region has the DNA TGTGCCAGCAGCCTGGATGGGACTAGCGCGGAGACCCAGTACTTC. It is translated as CASSLDGTSAETQYF.

This chain uses TRBV15 with TRBJ1-2; tentatively, D is TRBD1 (5 bases). This CDR3 comprises 15 residues. The germline V gene encodes CDR1 LNHNV and CDR2 YYDKDF (reference sequence). Trimming stripped 1 base from V and 8 bases from J, with 17 bases between. The DNA for the CDR3 is TGTGCCACCAGCAGAGTTAAGGGAGGGGCGGGAGGCTACACCTTC. Encoded protein: CATSRVKGGAGGYTF. Combining the CDR3 with reference TRBV15 and TRBJ1-2 gives the whole variable domain DAMVIQNPRYQVTQFGKPVTLSCSQTLNHNVMYWYQQKSSQAPKLLFHYYDKDFNNEADTPDNFQSRRPNTSFCFLDIRSPGLGDTAMYLCATSRVKGGAGGYTFGSGTRLTVV.

A few counts support this clone. The chain couples TRBV4-1 to TRBJ1-1; D is unresolved. This CDR3 has 15 amino acids. Germline V CDR1 and CDR2: MGHRA, YSYEKL. V gave up 1 base and J gave up 3 bases, with 12 bases separating them. The CDR3 DNA follows: TGCGCCAGCAGCCAAGGGCCGGCATGGGACACTGAAGCTTTCTTT. Its protein product is CASSQGPAWDTEAFF.

This clone was found a few times. V is TRBV5-4 and J is TRBJ1-3, with TRBD1 identical over 8 bases. The V gene's germline CDR1 is SGHNT and CDR2 YYREEE (reference sequence). The CDR3 loop spans 17 amino acids. The trim removed 4 bases at V and 0 bases at J, leaving 9 bases unmatched. The CDR3 loop reads CASSPRQGLSSGNTIYF. Here the CDR3 DNA reads TGTGCCAGCAGCCCCAGACAGGGGCTCTCCTCTGGAAACACCATATATTTT.

This rearrangement joins TRBV11-1 to TRBJ1-1; no firm D call. The V gene's germline CDR1 is SGHAT and CDR2 FQDESV (reference sequence). CDR3 length equals 13 residues. Trimming shortened V by 4 bases and J by 2 bases, and 8 bases separated the two germline ends. The CDR3 loop reads CASSYEVNTEAFF. The CDR3 DNA reads TGTGCCAGCAGCTATGAGGTAAACACTGAAGCTTTCTTT.

V gene TRBV29-1 combines with J gene TRBJ2-1; D is unclear. Trimming pared 4 bases from V and 0 bases from J, leaving 7 bases between. Per germline, CDR1 SQVTM and CDR2 ANQGSEA. CDR3 length equals 13 residues. The CDR3 region is CSVGPGSYNEQFF. CDR3 in DNA: TGCAGCGTTGGGCCTGGCTCCTACAATGAGCAGTTCTTC.

The chain has TRBV7-3 and TRBJ2-5; tentative D call: TRBD2 (7 bases). The germline CDR1 and CDR2 sequences are SGHTA and FQGTGA. The CDR3 runs to 16 residues. Trimming cost V 5 bases and J 2 bases, with 18 bases left between them. The CDR3 DNA reads as TGTGCCAGCAGCCCCGGGTGGCGGGGGCGACAAGAGACCCAGTACTTC. It codes for CASSPGWRGRQETQYF.

The V call is TRBV7-9, the J call TRBJ1-6; 8 bases map to TRBD1. V was clipped by 2 bases and J by 9 bases; unmatched bases: 6. This CDR3 is 15 amino acids long. Germline lookup yields CDR1 SEHNR and CDR2 FQNEAQ (reference sequence). CDR3 nucleotide sequence: TGTGCCAGCAGCTTAAGGACAGGGACGGGTTCACCCCTCCACTTT. Protein: CASSLRTGTGSPLHF.

The rearrangement uses TRBV11-1 and TRBJ1-1; D not resolved. This CDR3 comprises 15 residues. Trimming left V 6 bases short and J 3 bases short, with 17 bases between. Germline loops: CDR1 SGHAT, CDR2 FQDESV (reference sequence). Here the CDR3 reads CASSFSGSWDTEAFF. The CDR3 DNA follows: TGTGCCAGCAGTTTTAGCGGGTCTTGGGACACTGAAGCTTTCTTT. Looking up the rest from reference TRBV11-1 and TRBJ1-1 gives the full variable domain: EAEVAQSPRYKITEKSQAVAFWCDPISGHATLYWYRQILGQGPELLVQFQDESVVDDSQLPKDRFSAERLKGVDSTLKIQPAELGDSAMYLCASSFSGSWDTEAFFGQGTRLTVV.

This clone was seen just once. The CDR3 coding sequence is TGCGCCAGCAGCTTGCCGGGAAGCGAAAAACTGTTTTTT. Protein: CASSLPGSEKLFF. The V call is TRBV5-1, the J call TRBJ1-4, with D unresolved. Germline values: CDR1 SGHRS, CDR2 YFSETQ. Trimming pared 1 base from V and 8 bases from J, leaving 9 bases between. The CDR3 loop spans 13 amino acids.